The 30 T cell receptor beta chains given below trace back to one sample, sequenced in a study of beta chain features in type 1 diabetes. The investigators reverse transcribed all of the isolated RNA, so they sequenced expressed TCRB transcripts. The data were produced by immunoSEQ multiplex PCR, yet TCRdb's version contains in-frame clones alone and is incomplete. In the table there are 240,000 or so clones, about 15% of which are singletons. No antigens are known for them. The study's findings and limits: A moderate, significant TCRB CDR3 shortening appeared in type 1 diabetes across four CD4+ subsets.

Sequencing was done on a sample of naive CD4+ T cells from blood. These receptors were taken from a man younger than 45 with type 1 diabetes.

There are a few counts of this clone. The genes are TRBV4-1 and TRBJ1-4; 7 bases match TRBD1. CDR1 is MGHRA and CDR2 is YSYEKL in the germline V gene. V gave up 0 bases and J gave up 7 bases; unmatched junction bases: 5. This CDR3 comprises 15 residues. DNA of the CDR3: TGCGCCAGCAGCCAAGATGACAGGGTCAGTGAAAAACTGTTTTTT. Encoded protein: CASSQDDRVSEKLFF.

This clone was counted between two and nine times. The chain joins TRBV30 to TRBJ1-1, with 7 bases aligning to TRBD1. Germline values: CDR1 GTSNPN, CDR2 SVGIG (reference sequence). The CDR3 totals 13 residues. V trimming: 7 bases; J trimming: 1 base; junction bases outside the gene matches: 6. CDR3 sequence reads: CASRRQGNTEAFF. The CDR3 DNA follows: TGTGCCTCAAGAAGACAGGGGAACACTGAAGCTTTCTTT. Using reference TRBV30 and TRBJ1-1 for the parts outside the CDR3, the full variable domain is SQTIHQWPATLVQPVGSPLSLECTVEGTSNPNLYWYRQAAGRGLQLLFYSVGIGQISSEVPQNLSASRPQDRQFILSSKKLLLSDSGFYLCASRRQGNTEAFFGQGTRLTVV.

This chain links TRBV11-2 with TRBJ2-3; 7 bases map to TRBD1. The germline V gene encodes CDR1 SGHAT and CDR2 FQNNGV. V lost 9 bases, J lost 1 base, and 1 base stayed unmatched. The CDR3 is 12 residues long. The CDR3, as DNA: TGTGCCAGTGGACAGGGCACAGATACGCAGTATTTT. It specifies CASGQGTDTQYF.

The CDR3 sequence: CATRDYYEQYF. CDR3 DNA: TGTGCCACCCGGGACTACTACGAGCAGTACTTC. The chain links TRBV10-3 to TRBJ2-7, with TRBD2 matching over 7 bases. This CDR3 has 11 amino acids. V trimming: 10 bases; J trimming: 3 bases; junction bases outside the gene matches: 3. CDR1 ENHRY and CDR2 SYGVKD come from the germline V gene.

The chain recombines TRBV2 with TRBJ2-1, with 8 nucleotides matching TRBD2. Unmatched junction bases numbered 14, after V lost 5 bases and J lost 8 bases. This CDR3 has 16 residues. Germline-derived CDR1 and CDR2 are SNHLY and FYNNEI. CDR3: CASSSLSGSLGDEQFF. For the CDR3, the DNA is TGTGCCAGCAGTTCTCTAAGCGGGAGCCTGGGGGATGAGCAGTTCTTC.

In this sample, this clone turned up a few times. The rearrangement links TRBV23-1 to TRBJ1-6; unclear D gene. TRBV23-1 is an open reading frame whose function is uncertain. V was cut by 4 bases and J by 7 bases, with 8 bases left in between. This CDR3 is built from 13 residues. The CDR3 loop reads CASSPQVNSPLHF. CDR3 in DNA: TGCGCCAGCAGTCCGCAGGTCAATTCACCCCTCCACTTT.

The V gene is TRBV11-3, the J gene TRBJ2-7; TRBD1 matches 7 bases. Trimming cost V 1 base and J 2 bases; bases outside gene matches: 11. The CDR3 has 17 residues. CDR1 is SGHNT, CDR2 YENEEA, per germline. The CDR3 spells CASSLGIESGGTYEQYF. In DNA form, the CDR3 reads TGTGCCAGCAGCTTAGGCATAGAGTCAGGGGGTACCTACGAGCAGTACTTC.

In its sample, this clone was seen a few times. The chain has TRBV9 and TRBJ1-2; D uncertain. Germline V gene lookup returns CDR1 SGDLS and CDR2 YYNGEE. The CDR3 is made up of 13 amino acids. V gave up 0 bases and J gave up 6 bases, with 9 bases separating them. Here the CDR3 DNA reads TGTGCCAGCAGCGTAGATTGGAGGAATGGCTACACCTTC. Its protein is CASSVDWRNGYTF.

J is TRBJ2-5 and V is TRBV2, with 9 bases identical to TRBD2. The junction had 3 bases not matched to a gene; V was cut back by 5 bases and J by 5 bases. Germline V CDR1 and CDR2: SNHLY, FYNNEI. This CDR3 is 13 amino acids long. The CDR3 region is CASSQGLAETQYF. As DNA, the CDR3 is TGTGCCAGCAGTCAAGGACTAGCGGAGACCCAGTACTTC.

This clone was observed a handful of times. CDR3 coding DNA: TGCGCCAGCAGTGTTGCGGGGGGGCTTGTAGATACGCAGTATTTT. This translates into CASSVAGGLVDTQYF. The rearrangement uses TRBV10-2 and TRBJ2-3; 9 bases align to TRBD2. The CDR3 length is 15 residues. V shed 4 bases, J shed 5 bases, and the junction held 7 bases outside the gene matches. The germline gives CDR1 WSHSY, CDR2 SAAADI.

This clone was counted only a few times. The chain joins TRBV6-4 to TRBJ1-1; tentatively, D is TRBD1 (6 bases). V was cut by 4 bases and J by 5 bases, with 11 bases left in between. CDR1 is MRHNA, CDR2 SNTAGT, per germline. There are 13 residues in the CDR3. CDR3: CASSAQQGTEAFF. In DNA form, the CDR3 reads TGTGCCAGCAGTGCCCAACAGGGAACTGAAGCTTTCTTT.

This sequence joins TRBV6-6 and TRBJ2-7; TRBD2 agrees at 8 bases. Per germline, CDR1 MNHNY and CDR2 SVGAGI (reference sequence). CDR3 length: 16 residues. V shed 6 bases, J shed 0 bases, and the junction held 10 bases outside the gene matches. The DNA for the CDR3 is TGTGCCAGCAGCACCGGAGCGGGAGCTTACTCCTACGAGCAGTACTTC. This encodes CASSTGAGAYSYEQYF.

The chain recombines TRBV29-1 with TRBJ2-5; TRBD1 matches 7 bases. Per the germline V gene, CDR1 is SQVTM and CDR2 is ANQGSEA. V gave up 5 bases and J gave up 5 bases; unmatched junction bases: 8. The CDR3 length is 13 residues. The CDR3 coding sequence is TGCAGCGTTCCCGGACAGGAATGGGAGACCCAGTACTTC. Amino acids: CSVPGQEWETQYF.

The chain combines TRBV10-3 with TRBJ2-5, with TRBD2 matching 9 bases. Germline V gene lookup returns CDR1 ENHRY and CDR2 SYGVKD. The CDR3 consists of 14 residues. The V gene end was trimmed by 5 bases and the J gene end by 11 bases; junction bases not matched to a gene: 12. The CDR3 region is CAISLAAAGGQQYF. DNA of the CDR3: TGTGCCATCAGTCTCGCGGCGGCGGGAGGGCAGCAGTACTTC.

V and J are TRBV29-1 and TRBJ1-2, with D possibly being TRBD1 (5 bases). The germline V gene encodes CDR1 SQVTM and CDR2 ANQGSEA. The CDR3 covers 14 residues. Deletions cut 7 bases from V and 0 bases from J, with 15 bases between. CDR3 sequence: CSAGRGGANYGYTF. In DNA, the CDR3 is TGCAGCGCAGGACGGGGGGGAGCTAACTATGGCTACACCTTC. Full variable domain (remainder filled in from reference TRBV29-1 and TRBJ1-2): SAVISQKPSRDICQRGTSLTIQCQVDSQVTMMFWYRQQPGQSLTLIATANQGSEATYESGFVIDKFPISRPNLTFSTLTVSNMSPEDSSIYLCSAGRGGANYGYTFGSGTRLTVV.

This clone was recorded a few times. The V call is TRBV5-1, the J call TRBJ1-1; D perhaps matches TRBD1 (6 bases). Trimming stripped 0 bases from V and 6 bases from J, with 9 bases between. Per the germline V gene, CDR1 is SGHRS and CDR2 is YFSETQ. CDR3 length: 13 residues. The CDR3 is CASSLAGGPEAFF. Written as DNA, the CDR3 is TGCGCCAGCAGCTTGGCGGGGGGCCCTGAAGCTTTCTTT.

The J gene is TRBJ2-5, the V gene TRBV4-1; 7 nucleotides line up with TRBD1. J gave up 1 base and V 3 bases, and 5 bases lay outside the gene matches. The CDR3 runs to 15 residues. Germline assignment: CDR1 MGHRA and CDR2 YSYEKL. Here the CDR3 reads CASSHPNRGQETQYF. DNA of the CDR3: TGCGCCAGCAGCCATCCAAACAGGGGCCAAGAGACCCAGTACTTC.

This chain uses TRBV7-9 with TRBJ2-7; 11 bases line up with TRBD2. After removal of 4 bases from V and 3 bases from J, the junction contained 2 bases not matched to a gene. The germline V gene has CDR1 SEHNR and CDR2 FQNEAQ (reference sequence). This CDR3 comprises 14 residues. CDR3 residues: CASSSGLADYEQYF. CDR3 coding DNA: TGTGCCAGCAGCTCGGGACTAGCGGACTACGAGCAGTACTTC. Together with reference TRBV7-9 and TRBJ2-7, the CDR3 gives the full variable domain: DTGVSQNPRHKITKRGQNVTFRCDPISEHNRLYWYRQTLGQGPEFLTYFQNEAQLEKSRLLSDRFSAERPKGSFSTLEIQRTEQGDSAMYLCASSSGLADYEQYFGPGTRLTVT.

This clone has a handful of counts. This chain joins TRBV7-9 and TRBJ2-5; the match to TRBD2 covers 10 bases. CDR3 length equals 16 residues. V lost 5 bases and J lost 4; bases outside the gene matches: 10. From germline, CDR1 is SEHNR and CDR2 FQNEAQ (reference sequence). The CDR3 spells CASSPRTSGPGETQYF. In nucleotides, the CDR3 is TGTGCCAGCAGCCCCCGGACTAGCGGACCCGGAGAGACCCAGTACTTC.

The chain combines TRBV4-1 with TRBJ1-1, with 9 bases matching TRBD1. The CDR3 extends over 17 amino acids. Unmatched junction bases numbered 9, after V lost 0 bases and J lost 4 bases. Germline V CDR1 and CDR2: MGHRA, YSYEKL. The CDR3 here is CASSQDGDRARGTEAFF. CDR3 in DNA: TGCGCCAGCAGCCAAGATGGGGACAGGGCCCGAGGCACTGAAGCTTTCTTT.

The gene calls are TRBV4-1 and TRBJ2-4; D gene unclear. CDR3 length: 16 amino acids. Germline V lookup: CDR1 MGHRA, CDR2 YSYEKL. Trimming removed 0 bases at V and 0 bases at J, with 9 bases between. This CDR3 is CASSQEMSGAKNIQYF. For the CDR3, the DNA is TGCGCCAGCAGCCAAGAAATGTCGGGAGCCAAAAACATTCAGTACTTC.

The rearrangement links TRBV30 to TRBJ1-5; the D is unclear. V was pared by 3 bases and J by 5 bases, with 11 bases between. The CDR3 is 13 amino acids. Germline V gives CDR1 GTSNPN, CDR2 SVGIG (reference sequence). The CDR3 here is CAWRLTADQPQHF. In DNA, the CDR3 is TGTGCCTGGAGGCTGACGGCGGATCAGCCCCAGCATTTT.

This clone was counted only a few times. The V gene is TRBV6-5, the J gene TRBJ2-7; 10 bases fit TRBD1. CDR1 and CDR2 from the germline V gene are MNHEY and SVGAGI. Trimming cost V 6 bases and J 2 bases; bases outside gene matches: 1. The CDR3 loop spans 13 amino acids. The CDR3 reads CASRGQGPYEQYF. CDR3 nucleotide sequence: TGTGCCAGCAGGGGACAGGGGCCCTACGAGCAGTACTTC.

J is TRBJ2-3 and V is TRBV6-5, with 7 bases aligning to TRBD1. The CDR3 covers 15 residues. After removal of 2 bases from V and 2 bases from J, the junction contained 4 bases not matched to a gene. The germline V gene encodes CDR1 MNHEY and CDR2 SVGAGI. CDR3 DNA: TGTGCCAGCAGTTACGGGACAGACCCCACAGATACGCAGTATTTT. Translating it yields CASSYGTDPTDTQYF.

This chain connects TRBV19 to TRBJ2-7; 10 positions agree with TRBD1. V trimming: 4 bases; J trimming: 1 base; junction bases outside the gene matches: 1. Germline V CDR1 and CDR2: LNHDA, SQIVND (reference sequence). CDR3 length: 14 amino acids. This CDR3 is CASSRQGASYEQYF. The CDR3 DNA follows: TGTGCCAGTAGTAGACAGGGGGCTTCCTACGAGCAGTACTTC. The variable domain in full, with the rest retrieved from reference TRBV19 and TRBJ2-7, is DGGITQSPKYLFRKEGQNVTLSCEQNLNHDAMYWYRQDPGQGLRLIYYSQIVNDFQKGDIAEGYSVSREKKESFPLTVTSAQKNPTAFYLCASSRQGASYEQYFGPGTRLTVT.

This clone was picked up a small number of times. The rearrangement links TRBV7-2 to TRBJ1-2; D unresolved. CDR3 length equals 14 residues. The germline V and J ends were trimmed by 2 bases and 4 bases, with 11 bases remaining between them. CDR1 is SGHTA, CDR2 FQGNSA, per germline. The CDR3 region is CASSLQVLLYGYTF. The CDR3, as DNA: TGTGCCAGCAGCTTACAGGTGCTCCTCTATGGCTACACCTTC.

This clone occurred a few times. The gene calls are TRBV5-6 and TRBJ2-6, with D unresolved. CDR3 size: 15 residues. The V end was cut by 4 bases, the J end by 0 bases, with 8 bases between. CDR1 is SGHDT and CDR2 is YYEEEE in the germline V gene. This CDR3 is CASSLTVSGANVLTF. In DNA, the CDR3 is TGTGCCAGCAGCCTAACCGTCTCTGGGGCCAACGTCCTGACTTTC.

This clone was counted between two and nine times. The CDR3 coding sequence is TGTGCCAGCAGCCGTTCCTACGAGCAGTACTTC. Its protein is CASSRSYEQYF. The gene calls are TRBV11-2 and TRBJ2-7, with D unclear. Germline-derived CDR1 and CDR2 are SGHAT and FQNNGV. Trimming removed 5 bases at V and 1 base at J, with 3 bases between. The CDR3 is made up of 11 amino acids.

The chain has TRBV11-2 and TRBJ1-2, with D perhaps TRBD1 (6 bases). The CDR3 extends over 15 amino acids. CDR1 is SGHAT, CDR2 FQNNGV, per germline. V lost 3 bases to trimming and J lost 4 bases, with 15 bases between them. CDR3 nucleotides: TGTGCCAGCAGCTTTGGCCAGGGGCTAGTCTATGGCTACACCTTC. Translated: CASSFGQGLVYGYTF.

The gene calls are TRBV6-1 and TRBJ2-7; TRBD1 aligns across 7 bases. Germline-derived CDR1 and CDR2 are MNHNS and SASEGT. Trimming cost V 1 base and J 4 bases; bases outside gene matches: 1. This CDR3 spans 13 amino acids. DNA for the CDR3: TGTGCCAGCAGTGAAGTCAGGGGGTACGAGCAGTACTTC. It codes for CASSEVRGYEQYF.